The next 27 T cell receptor beta chains were all read from a single sample in a study of radiotherapy plus CTLA-4 blockade in lung cancer. Here immunoSEQ multiplex PCR was the method, and the copy in TCRdb shows in-frame clones only, minus some. Of 50,000 or so clones detected, approximately 76% appear once; the ten largest clones hold 8.3%. Material: peripheral blood, obtained from a patient treated with radiotherapy plus ipilimumab. The receptors derive from a human donor with non-small cell lung cancer who had stable disease on radiotherapy plus ipilimumab.

The chain carries TRBV4-1 and TRBJ2-2, with 7 bases that match TRBD1. Per germline, CDR1 MGHRA and CDR2 YSYEKL. The CDR3 covers 14 residues. J was trimmed by 5 bases and V by 3 bases; bases with no gene match: 3. In DNA form, the CDR3 reads TGCGCCAGCAGCCACCCACAGGGGACCGGGGAGCTGTTTTTT. Encoded protein: CASSHPQGTGELFF.

V gene TRBV19 combines with J gene TRBJ1-5; 9 nucleotides line up with TRBD1. The CDR3 is 18 amino acids. Germline trimming cut 6 bases from V and 2 bases from J; bases unmatched to any gene: 14. The germline V gene encodes CDR1 LNHDA and CDR2 SQIVND (reference sequence). This chain's CDR3 is CASRTGQGRGLGNQPQHF. The CDR3, as DNA: TGTGCCAGTAGGACCGGACAGGGGAGAGGTTTGGGCAATCAGCCCCAGCATTTT.

The chain joins TRBV30 to TRBJ2-6, with D hard to call. From germline, CDR1 is GTSNPN and CDR2 SVGIG (reference sequence). CDR3 size: 13 residues. Trimming took off 2 bases at V and 0 bases at J, with 2 bases between the two ends. The CDR3 protein is CAWSTSGANVLTF. The CDR3 DNA sequence: TGTGCCTGGAGTACCTCTGGGGCCAACGTCCTGACTTTC.

The chain uses TRBV5-5 and TRBJ1-2; D possibly corresponds to TRBD1 (5 bases). CDR3 length: 16 residues. V lost 4 bases to trimming and J lost 0 bases, with 16 bases between them. CDR1 SGHKS and CDR2 YYEKEE come from the germline V gene (reference sequence). CDR3 nucleotides: TGTGCCAGCAGCGTCGACCTTGCGGGGGCTAACTATGGCTACACCTTC. Translation gives CASSVDLAGANYGYTF.

The V gene is TRBV7-8, the J gene TRBJ2-5, with D unresolved. Germline CDR1 and CDR2: SGHVS and FQNEAQ. V was pared by 0 bases and J by 3 bases, with 11 bases between. The CDR3 is made up of 15 amino acids. The CDR3 protein is CASSLAGPGEETQYF. The DNA of the CDR3 is TGTGCCAGCAGCTTAGCCGGCCCCGGAGAAGAGACCCAGTACTTC.

This chain uses TRBV19 with TRBJ1-2; no clear D. The V and J ends lost 6 bases and 4 bases respectively, with 18 bases between them. CDR1 is LNHDA and CDR2 is SQIVND in the germline V gene (reference sequence). The CDR3 consists of 15 residues. Here the CDR3 DNA reads TGTGCCAGTAGGTTAGCCCCAAGGAGCCCCTATGGCTACACCTTC. This gives the protein CASRLAPRSPYGYTF.

This clone appeared once. This chain connects TRBV7-9 to TRBJ1-4; tentative D call: TRBD1 (5 bases). This CDR3 has 15 residues. Trimming shortened V by 1 base and J by 8 bases, and 14 bases separated the two germline ends. Germline CDR1 and CDR2: SEHNR and FQNEAQ (reference sequence). The CDR3 DNA reads as TGTGCCAGCAGCTTAGACCTCGGGGGAGGGGAAAAACTGTTTTTT. Its protein product is CASSLDLGGGEKLFF.

The CDR3 coding sequence is TGTGCCAGCAACAGGCCCCCGGGCACAGATACGCAGTATTTT. Protein sequence: CASNRPPGTDTQYF. V and J are TRBV6-1 and TRBJ2-3; a possible D gene is TRBD1 (5 bases). There are 14 residues in the CDR3. Trimming cost V 7 bases and J 1 base, with 12 bases left between them. The germline V gene encodes CDR1 MNHNS and CDR2 SASEGT.

The rearrangement joins TRBV18 to TRBJ1-2; D is uncertain. The CDR3 loop spans 13 amino acids. CDR1 is KGHSH and CDR2 is LQKENI in the germline V gene. V lost 2 bases, J lost 2 bases, and 6 bases lay in between. The CDR3, as DNA: TGTGCCAGCTCACCAGGTTCAAACTATGGCTACACCTTC. Encoded protein: CASSPGSNYGYTF. The complete variable domain, with remaining parts taken from reference TRBV18 and TRBJ1-2, reads NAGVMQNPRHLVRRRGQEARLRCSPMKGHSHVYWYRQLPEEGLKFMVYLQKENIIDESGMPKERFSAEFPKEGPSILRIQQVVRGDSAAYFCASSPGSNYGYTFGSGTRLTVV.

The V and J genes are TRBV27 and TRBJ1-4; TRBD1 might be the D (6 bases). Trimming pared 3 bases from V and 7 bases from J, leaving 9 bases between. The germline CDR1 and CDR2 sequences are MNHEY and SMNVEV (reference sequence). The CDR3 loop spans 13 amino acids. As DNA, the CDR3 is TGTGCCAGCAGTTTGAGGGGGAGTGAAAAACTGTTTTTT. Encoded protein: CASSLRGSEKLFF.

The rearrangement links TRBV30 to TRBJ1-2; D uncertain. Per the germline V gene, CDR1 is GTSNPN and CDR2 is SVGIG (reference sequence). The CDR3 has 13 amino acids. Trimming pared 1 base from V and 8 bases from J, leaving 14 bases between. CDR3 in amino acids: CAWSDSGRGGYTF. The CDR3, as DNA: TGTGCCTGGAGTGATAGCGGCCGGGGAGGCTACACCTTC.

The chain has TRBV25-1 and TRBJ2-3, with 10 positions matching TRBD2. The CDR3 consists of 15 residues. The V segment lost 5 bases and the J segment 1 base; nucleotides outside the gene matches: 3. Germline CDR1 reads MGHDK; CDR2 reads SYGVNS. CDR3 protein: CASSHTSGGTDTQYF. The CDR3 nucleotides are TGTGCCAGCAGTCACACTAGCGGGGGCACAGATACGCAGTATTTT.

The chain carries TRBV5-1 and TRBJ2-7; 8 bases agree with TRBD1. CDR1 and CDR2 (germline): SGHRS, YFSETQ. The CDR3 spans 16 residues. V lost 1 base to trimming and J lost 1 base; unmatched junction nucleotides: 7. CDR3 DNA sequence: TGCGCCAGCAGCTTGAAGCCGACAGGGGCATCCTACGAGCAGTACGTC. Translation: CASSLKPTGASYEQYV.

This clone was recorded a few times. V is TRBV27 and J is TRBJ2-3; D is perhaps TRBD2 (5 bases). Trimming cost V 6 bases and J 6 bases, with 22 bases left between them. Germline lookup yields CDR1 MNHEY and CDR2 SMNVEV (reference sequence). This CDR3 comprises 16 residues. The CDR3 DNA sequence: TGTGCCAGCAGCCGCCAGGCGGGCCCCTTCAGGGATACGCAGTATTTT. Residues: CASSRQAGPFRDTQYF.

In its sample, this clone ranks as medium-sized (0.01 to 0.1%). The chain uses TRBV7-9 and TRBJ2-7; D gene ambiguous. Germline values: CDR1 SEHNR, CDR2 FQNEAQ (reference sequence). The CDR3 is made up of 13 amino acids. V lost 5 bases and J lost 2, with 10 bases in between. CDR3 loop: CASSRPTTYEQYF. DNA of the CDR3: TGTGCCAGCAGCCGACCCACAACCTACGAGCAGTACTTC.

V and J are TRBV9 and TRBJ1-4; unclear D gene. The CDR3 runs to 14 residues. Trimming stripped 6 bases from V and 6 bases from J, with 15 bases between. In germline, CDR1 is SGDLS, CDR2 YYNGEE. In DNA form, the CDR3 reads TGTGCCAGCACCCTCGGACTGCAGGATGAAAAACTGTTTTTT. Translating gives CASTLGLQDEKLFF.

Only a few counts were recorded for this clone. Other DNA sequences of this sample code for an identical CDR3. The V and J genes are TRBV5-1 and TRBJ1-5; unclear D gene. This CDR3 has 13 amino acids. V was trimmed by 0 bases and J by 6 bases, leaving 7 bases between them. Germline CDR1 and CDR2: SGHRS and YFSETQ. This chain's CDR3 is CASSLGRGQPQHF. The DNA for the CDR3 is TGCGCCAGCAGCTTGGGTCGGGGTCAGCCCCAGCATTTT.

V usage is TRBV6-6 and J usage is TRBJ1-5; maybe TRBD1 (6 bases). CDR3 length equals 13 residues. Germline CDR1 is MNHNY and CDR2 is SVGAGI (reference sequence). The V and J ends lost 6 bases and 5 bases respectively, with 11 bases between them. The chain's CDR3 is CASRQGADQPQHF. Here the CDR3 DNA reads TGTGCCAGCAGACAGGGCGCGGATCAGCCCCAGCATTTT.

The V gene is TRBV19, the J gene TRBJ1-4; tentatively, D is TRBD1 (6 bases). Trimming stripped 8 bases from V and 8 bases from J, with 24 bases between. CDR3 size: 16 residues. Germline V gene data show CDR1 as LNHDA and CDR2 as SQIVND (reference sequence). Here the CDR3 DNA reads TGTGCCAGTTTAACCCCGCGAGGCAGGGGAGAAGAAAAACTGTTTTTT. Protein product: CASLTPRGRGEEKLFF.

V and J are TRBV13 and TRBJ1-2; 7 bases match TRBD1. Unmatched junction bases numbered 9, after V lost 6 bases and J lost 5 bases. CDR3 size: 14 residues. The germline CDR1 and CDR2 sequences are PRHDT and FYEKMQ (reference sequence). The CDR3 sequence: CASSYENRGYGYTF. The CDR3 DNA sequence: TGTGCCAGCAGTTACGAAAACAGGGGATATGGCTACACCTTC.

V and J are TRBV6-5 and TRBJ1-5; D unresolved. Trimming took off 0 bases at V and 7 bases at J, with 1 base between the two ends. The CDR3 loop spans 11 amino acids. Per the germline V gene, CDR1 is MNHEY and CDR2 is SVGAGI. CDR3 protein: CASSYSQPQHF. The CDR3 nucleotides read TGTGCCAGCAGTTACTCGCAGCCCCAGCATTTT.

The chain couples TRBV7-8 to TRBJ2-4, with TRBD1 identical over 7 bases. The CDR3 sequence is 17 residues long. The germline gives CDR1 SGHVS, CDR2 FQNEAQ. Trimming cost V 5 bases and J 2 bases; bases outside gene matches: 12. CDR3 sequence: CASSRRQGIGSKNIQYF. The CDR3 DNA follows: TGTGCCAGCAGCAGAAGACAGGGAATAGGATCCAAAAACATTCAGTACTTC.

The chain couples TRBV11-2 to TRBJ2-7; D remains ambiguous. Per germline, CDR1 SGHAT and CDR2 FQNNGV. This CDR3 is built from 14 residues. With 7 bases removed from V and 0 bases from J, the gap between germline ends came to 13 bases. CDR3 sequence: CASTRAQSSYEQYF. CDR3 sequence (DNA): TGTGCCAGCACCCGGGCCCAGAGCTCCTACGAGCAGTACTTC.

The V and J genes are TRBV5-1 and TRBJ1-4; TRBD1 is a possible D gene (6 bases). The germline V gene has CDR1 SGHRS and CDR2 YFSETQ. This CDR3 has 14 amino acids. V was clipped by 6 bases and J by 5 bases, with 14 bases between them. DNA for the CDR3: TGCGCCAGCACCACCGGACAGATGAATGAAAAACTGTTTTTT. Its translation: CASTTGQMNEKLFF.

The chain joins TRBV19 to TRBJ2-4, with 9 bases fitting TRBD1. Per germline, CDR1 LNHDA and CDR2 SQIVND (reference sequence). The V segment lost 5 bases and the J segment 0 bases; nucleotides outside the gene matches: 5. The CDR3 loop spans 16 amino acids. The CDR3 loop is CASSDRGGLAKNIQYF. The CDR3 DNA sequence: TGTGCCAGTAGTGACAGGGGGGGCCTAGCCAAAAACATTCAGTACTTC.

The V gene is TRBV27, the J gene TRBJ1-1; TRBD1 might be the D (5 bases). Trimming removed 2 bases from V and 6 bases from J, with 10 bases in between. There are 13 residues in the CDR3. CDR1 is MNHEY and CDR2 is SMNVEV in the germline V gene (reference sequence). The CDR3 loop is CASSLSTGAEAFF. The CDR3 DNA reads as TGTGCCAGCAGTTTAAGTACAGGCGCTGAAGCTTTCTTT.

The chain recombines TRBV5-1 with TRBJ2-1; TRBD1 agrees at 7 bases. The CDR3 spans 16 residues. V lost 4 bases and J lost 2; bases outside the gene matches: 9. Looked up from germline, CDR1 is SGHRS and CDR2 is YFSETQ. The CDR3 DNA is TGCGCCAGCAGCCCCCTGCCGGGACAGACCTACAATGAGCAGTTCTTC. Translation gives CASSPLPGQTYNEQFF.